The 31 T cell receptor beta chains in this list originate from one sample, sequenced in a study of Ad26.COV2.S vaccination and SARS-CoV-2 variants. Using immunoSEQ multiplex PCR, the repertoire was profiled, and TCRdb retains in-frame clones only, with some absent. The sample includes around 250,000 clones, around nine tenths of them seen just once. Treatment reported: 15 to 20 received Ad26.COV2.S at low or high dose, single or two shots; several received placebo; per-sample allocation not given. On day 63 after the first injection, vaccine and placebo recipients gave samples. Sequenced here: peripheral blood, sampled in a trial of Ad26.COV2.S vaccine versus placebo. These receptors were obtained from a person between 18 and 59 years old who received the Ad26.COV2.S COVID-19 vaccine or a placebo.

Points on this clone: In the same sample, other DNA sequences code for this CDR3. The rearrangement uses TRBV7-9 and TRBJ1-3; TRBD1 matches at 7 bases. The germline gives CDR1 SEHNR, CDR2 FQNEAQ (reference sequence). The CDR3 extends over 14 amino acids. The trim removed 5 bases at V and 2 bases at J, leaving 3 bases unmatched. The CDR3 DNA follows: TGTGCCAGCAGCCCGACAGGGACTGGAAACACCATATATTTT. This translates into CASSPTGTGNTIYF.

This clone was detected once. The rearrangement uses TRBV7-9 and TRBJ2-6; the D call may be TRBD1 or TRBD2 (6 bases each). This CDR3 has 19 residues. The ends were cut back, 3 bases at V and 1 base at J, with 19 bases in the middle. Germline lookup yields CDR1 SEHNR and CDR2 FQNEAQ (reference sequence). The CDR3 is CASSFLPGEVLSGANVLTF. Written as DNA, the CDR3 is TGTGCCAGCAGCTTCTTGCCAGGGGAGGTCTTATCTGGGGCCAACGTCCTGACTTTC.

V and J are TRBV11-2 and TRBJ2-2; D gene uncertain. The CDR3 spans 14 residues. V lost 2 bases and J 0 bases, leaving 4 bases between the germline ends. Per the germline V gene, CDR1 is SGHAT and CDR2 is FQNNGV. CDR3: CASSLSANTGELFF. In nucleotides, the CDR3 is TGTGCCAGCAGCTTAAGCGCGAACACCGGGGAGCTGTTTTTT.

This chain links TRBV2 with TRBJ1-5, with TRBD1 as a possible D gene (6 bases). CDR3 length: 13 residues. In germline, CDR1 is SNHLY, CDR2 FYNNEI. V shed 9 bases and J shed 3 bases, with 12 bases lying between them. DNA of the CDR3: TGTGCCAGTCAAACAGGGCCCAATCAGCCCCAGCATTTT. This codes for CASQTGPNQPQHF.

This rearrangement joins TRBV15 to TRBJ2-3; maybe TRBD1 (5 bases). CDR3 length equals 13 residues. Germline V gene lookup returns CDR1 LNHNV and CDR2 YYDKDF (reference sequence). Trimming shortened V by 11 bases and J by 5 bases, and 17 bases separated the two germline ends. The CDR3 loop reads CASSGRRGDTQYF. As DNA, the CDR3 is TGTGCCTCATCAGGACGTAGGGGAGATACGCAGTATTTT.

This clone was detected a few times. The J gene is TRBJ2-3, the V gene TRBV18, with 9 bases that match TRBD1. Germline V gives CDR1 KGHSH, CDR2 LQKENI. CDR3 length equals 15 residues. The J segment lost 5 bases and the V segment lost 3 bases, leaving 6 bases of the junction unmatched. CDR3 amino acids: CASSPTGQGGDTQYF. Here the CDR3 DNA reads TGTGCCAGCTCACCGACGGGACAGGGTGGAGATACGCAGTATTTT.

The table lists this clone with a count of one. The chain joins TRBV9 to TRBJ1-1; the D is unclear. Trimming left V 4 bases short and J 0 bases short, with 10 bases between. The CDR3 length is 14 residues. The germline gives CDR1 SGDLS, CDR2 YYNGEE. The CDR3: CASSQRSVNTEAFF. DNA of the CDR3: TGTGCCAGCAGCCAGAGGTCCGTGAACACTGAAGCTTTCTTT. The whole variable domain, remainder taken from reference TRBV9 and TRBJ1-1, is DSGVTQTPKHLITATGQRVTLRCSPRSGDLSVYWYQQSLDQGLQFLIQYYNGEERAKGNILERFSAQQFPDLHSELNLSSLELGDSALYFCASSQRSVNTEAFFGQGTRLTVV.

The chain employs TRBV3-1 (or the pseudogene TRBV3-2) and TRBJ2-1; the match to TRBD2 covers 11 bases. The CDR3 has 17 residues. Germline CDR1 is LGHDT and CDR2 is YNNKEL (reference sequence). The V gene end was trimmed by 3 bases and the J gene end by 1 base; junction bases not matched to a gene: 5. As DNA, the CDR3 is TGTGCCAGCAGCCATATTAGCGGGGGGGCATCCTACAATGAGCAGTTCTTC. Translation: CASSHISGGASYNEQFF.

The chain uses TRBV5-4 and TRBJ1-2; a possible D gene is TRBD1 (5 bases). The V gene lost 4 bases and the J gene lost 8 bases, with 21 bases spanning the gap. This CDR3 is 15 amino acids long. Germline V lookup: CDR1 SGHNT, CDR2 YYREEE (reference sequence). CDR3 sequence reads: CASSPRGRQIRGYTF. Here the CDR3 DNA reads TGTGCCAGCAGCCCGCGGGGTAGACAGATCCGAGGCTACACCTTC.

The chain combines TRBV7-9 with TRBJ2-1, with unresolved D. Germline V gives CDR1 SEHNR, CDR2 FQNEAQ (reference sequence). The CDR3 runs to 15 residues. V lost 1 base to trimming and J lost 0 bases, with 7 bases between them. The CDR3 reads CASSLGLSSYNEQFF. The CDR3 coding sequence is TGTGCCAGCAGCTTAGGGCTAAGCTCCTACAATGAGCAGTTCTTC. The whole variable domain, filled in from reference TRBV7-9 and TRBJ2-1, reads DTGVSQNPRHKITKRGQNVTFRCDPISEHNRLYWYRQTLGQGPEFLTYFQNEAQLEKSRLLSDRFSAERPKGSFSTLEIQRTEQGDSAMYLCASSLGLSSYNEQFFGPGTRLTVL.

The rearrangement joins TRBV29-1 to TRBJ2-7; no firm D call. This CDR3 has 13 residues. Germline assignment: CDR1 SQVTM and CDR2 ANQGSEA. CDR3 in DNA: TGCAGTGCACTCGGACCTTTCTCCTACGAGCAGTACTTC. Translating gives CSALGPFSYEQYF.

The V call is TRBV6-5, the J call TRBJ1-4; D might be TRBD1 (6 bases). Germline CDR1 is MNHEY and CDR2 is SVGAGI. The CDR3 sequence is 12 residues long. V lost 7 bases and J lost 13, with 16 bases in between. CDR3 sequence: CASMGHPYGLFF. The CDR3 DNA reads TGTGCCAGCATGGGACACCCCTACGGACTGTTTTTT.

The rearrangement joins TRBV29-1 to TRBJ2-3; 10 positions match TRBD2. Trimming at V came to 4 bases and at J to 0 bases, leaving 7 bases not matched to a gene. CDR1 is SQVTM, CDR2 ANQGSEA, per germline. The CDR3 covers 16 residues. The chain's CDR3 is CSVGWTSGYSTDTQYF. CDR3 in DNA: TGCAGCGTTGGTTGGACTAGCGGATATAGCACAGATACGCAGTATTTT.

The V gene is TRBV3-1 (or the pseudogene TRBV3-2), the J gene TRBJ2-6; D unresolved. This CDR3 is built from 16 residues. Germline V CDR1 and CDR2: LGHDT, YNNKEL (reference sequence). V was clipped by 2 bases and J by 2 bases, with 10 bases between them. The CDR3 spells CASSQLPRAGANVLTF. In nucleotides, the CDR3 is TGTGCCAGCAGCCAACTACCCAGAGCTGGGGCCAACGTCCTGACTTTC.

The rearrangement joins TRBV3-1 (or the pseudogene TRBV3-2) to TRBJ2-5; D remains ambiguous. V dropped 6 bases and J dropped 0 bases, with 11 bases sitting between them. Germline V lookup: CDR1 LGHDT, CDR2 YNNKEL (reference sequence). The CDR3 runs to 14 residues. This CDR3 reads CASSTTAYQETQYF. CDR3 coding DNA: TGTGCCAGCAGTACGACGGCATACCAAGAGACCCAGTACTTC.

V gene TRBV6-6 combines with J gene TRBJ2-1; D remains ambiguous. Germline CDR1 is MNHNY and CDR2 is SVGAGI (reference sequence). V was pared by 8 bases and J by 0 bases, with 8 bases between. The CDR3 spans 13 residues. CDR3 loop: CASLTDSYNEQFF. The CDR3 nucleotides are TGTGCCAGCCTTACTGACTCCTACAATGAGCAGTTCTTC.

This sequence joins TRBV7-2 and TRBJ2-4; 10 bases align to TRBD2. CDR1 SGHTA and CDR2 FQGNSA come from the germline V gene. The CDR3 runs to 14 residues. V dropped 5 bases and J dropped 6; count of bases not matched to a gene: 4. This CDR3 reads CASSPTSGINIQYF. The CDR3 DNA reads as TGTGCCAGCAGCCCTACTAGCGGGATAAACATTCAGTACTTC. The full variable domain, completed using reference TRBV7-2 and TRBJ2-4, is GAGVSQSPSNKVTEKGKDVELRCDPISGHTALYWYRQSLGQGLEFLIYFQGNSAPDKSGLPSDRFSAERTGGSVSTLTIQRTQQEDSAVYLCASSPTSGINIQYFGAGTRLSVL.

The chain joins TRBV18 to TRBJ2-2, with D unclear. V was shortened by 0 bases and J by 1 base, with 6 bases between the two germline ends. This CDR3 has 15 residues. The germline V gene encodes CDR1 KGHSH and CDR2 LQKENI. Here the CDR3 reads CASSPPTRNTGELFF. CDR3 bases: TGTGCCAGCTCACCACCGACGAGGAACACCGGGGAGCTGTTTTTT.

The chain couples TRBV2 to TRBJ2-3, with D perhaps matching TRBD1 or TRBD2 (5 bases each). V was cut by 7 bases and J by 2 bases, with 16 bases left in between. Germline V CDR1 and CDR2: SNHLY, FYNNEI. The CDR3 sequence is 15 residues long. The CDR3 here is CASNRDRGSTDTQYF. The CDR3 DNA reads TGTGCCAGCAACCGGGACCGCGGGTCCACAGATACGCAGTATTTT.

In its sample, this clone was seen once. The chain combines TRBV12-3 or TRBV12-4 with TRBJ2-4; the D gene is possibly TRBD2 (5 bases). V lost 6 bases and J lost 7, with 10 bases in between. The CDR3 covers 12 residues. CDR3 loop: CASSLRRNIQYF. The CDR3 DNA follows: TGTGCCAGCAGCCTTAGGAGGAACATTCAGTACTTC.

This clone was observed once. The CDR3 DNA reads as TGTGCCAGCAGTGAAGGGGGGGCTCGGAACACTGAAGCTTTCTTT. Its protein is CASSEGGARNTEAFF. This chain joins TRBV6-1 and TRBJ1-1, with D tentatively TRBD1 (6 bases). Deletions cut 1 base from V and 1 base from J, with 10 bases between. CDR1 and CDR2 (germline): MNHNS, SASEGT. There are 15 residues in the CDR3.

The V call is TRBV18, the J call TRBJ2-5, with 8 nucleotides matching TRBD1. Germline V gives CDR1 KGHSH, CDR2 LQKENI. V gave up 6 bases and J gave up 5 bases; unmatched junction bases: 14. The CDR3 is 16 amino acids. The CDR3 DNA is TGTGCCAGCTCGACAGAGGGACAGGCCAGGTGGGAGACCCAGTACTTC. It translates to CASSTEGQARWETQYF.

This clone was counted many times. This sequence joins TRBV11-2 and TRBJ2-2; 9 nucleotides line up with TRBD2. The CDR3 totals 18 residues. J was trimmed by 4 bases and V by 6 bases; bases with no gene match: 15. Germline values: CDR1 SGHAT, CDR2 FQNNGV. Here the CDR3 reads CASRLVGGGARSTGELFF. The DNA for the CDR3 is TGTGCCAGCAGGCTGGTTGGCGGGGGGGCGAGAAGCACCGGGGAGCTGTTTTTT.

The chain employs TRBV11-3 and TRBJ1-3; D may be TRBD1 (6 bases). CDR1 is SGHNT and CDR2 is YENEEA in the germline V gene. The V end was cut by 3 bases, the J end by 0 bases, with 18 bases between. The CDR3 is made up of 18 amino acids. CDR3 in amino acids: CASSFFSGHRRSGNTIYF. The CDR3 coding sequence is TGTGCCAGCAGCTTTTTCTCGGGACACCGCCGCTCTGGAAACACCATATATTTT.

This clone was found once. CDR3 residues: CAWRPATGASSYNEQFF. CDR3 nucleotide sequence: TGTGCCTGGAGGCCCGCGACAGGCGCGAGCTCCTACAATGAGCAGTTCTTC. The chain combines TRBV30 with TRBJ2-1; tentative D call: TRBD1 (6 bases). Germline values: CDR1 GTSNPN, CDR2 SVGIG (reference sequence). This CDR3 is built from 17 residues. V lost 3 bases and J 0 bases, leaving 18 bases between the germline ends.

The chain is built from TRBV5-4 and TRBJ2-2; D is unclear. The CDR3 length is 15 residues. Trimming took 0 bases from V and 0 from J, leaving 6 bases between them. Per the germline V gene, CDR1 is SGHNT and CDR2 is YYREEE (reference sequence). The CDR3 region has the DNA TGTGCCAGCAGCTTGGAGGCTACGAACACCGGGGAGCTGTTTTTT. It translates to CASSLEATNTGELFF.

The chain combines TRBV5-1 with TRBJ2-1, with D possibly being TRBD1 (6 bases). The germline CDR1 and CDR2 sequences are SGHRS and YFSETQ. The CDR3 has 15 residues. V lost 0 bases to trimming and J lost 1 base, with 8 bases between them. CDR3 sequence (DNA): TGCGCCAGCAGCTTGGACAGGGTTTCCTACAATGAGCAGTTCTTC. Translating gives CASSLDRVSYNEQFF.

This sequence joins TRBV9 and TRBJ2-5; D not resolved. The length of the CDR3 is 15 residues. The V end lost 0 bases, the J end lost 2 bases, and 11 bases lay between the germline ends. Germline V gene lookup returns CDR1 SGDLS and CDR2 YYNGEE. CDR3 coding DNA: TGTGCCAGCAGCGTAGTCGGGCAGGTTCAAGAGACCCAGTACTTC. This translates into CASSVVGQVQETQYF.

This clone was seen once. J is TRBJ2-5 and V is TRBV5-1; D uncertain. The CDR3 has 11 residues. From germline, CDR1 is SGHRS and CDR2 YFSETQ. V was cut by 2 bases and J by 3 bases, with 2 bases left in between. The CDR3 DNA is TGCGCCAGCAGCTTTGAAGAGACCCAGTACTTC. This codes for CASSFEETQYF.

The V and J genes are TRBV9 and TRBJ1-1; 9 nucleotides align to TRBD1. V trimming: 4 bases; J trimming: 5 bases; junction bases outside the gene matches: 6. The CDR3 spans 14 residues. In germline, CDR1 is SGDLS, CDR2 YYNGEE. CDR3 residues: CASSPGQGQTEAFF. The CDR3 DNA reads as TGTGCCAGCAGCCCAGGACAGGGGCAGACTGAAGCTTTCTTT.

The chain has TRBV7-9 and TRBJ1-1, with 9 bases that match TRBD1. This CDR3 spans 20 amino acids. Germline V lookup: CDR1 SEHNR, CDR2 FQNEAQ (reference sequence). With V trimmed by 5 bases and J by 0 bases, 19 bases remained unmatched. The CDR3 nucleotides are TGTGCCAGCAGCAAAGGGGGACAGGGTGGGCGGTTTTCCATGAACACTGAAGCTTTCTTT. Protein: CASSKGGQGGRFSMNTEAFF. Full variable domain (remainder filled in from reference TRBV7-9 and TRBJ1-1): DTGVSQNPRHKITKRGQNVTFRCDPISEHNRLYWYRQTLGQGPEFLTYFQNEAQLEKSRLLSDRFSAERPKGSFSTLEIQRTEQGDSAMYLCASSKGGQGGRFSMNTEAFFGQGTRLTVV.